This T cell receptor (beta chain) was observed in a study of blood T cell repertoires in COVID-19. For the study at large: The United States, Italy and Spain provided the acute and convalescent COVID-19 samples.

Study processing details: Nucleated cell number was recorded as an estimate derived from reference gene primer amplification. The data were produced by immunoSEQ multiplex PCR, yet TCRdb's version contains in-frame clones alone and is incomplete. Clonal size and the V and J genes are those of that table, whereas D and trimming came from the DNA. The repertoire has under 60,000 clones, around 80% of them found once; the top ten carry 3.5%. The V end was cut by 4 bases, the J end by 4 bases, with 7 bases between. The CDR3 is made up of 12 amino acids. Germline CDR1 SGHTA, CDR2 FQGNSA. This rearrangement joins TRBV7-2 to TRBJ1-2; the D is unclear. Sequenced material: peripheral blood. The clonotype was recovered from a man aged 60 to 69 with acute or convalescent COVID-19. The CDR3 is CASSSYSYGYTF. DNA for the CDR3: TGTGCCAGCAGCTCGTACAGCTATGGCTACACCTTC.